The clone carrying this T cell receptor beta chain came up many times. The source of the sample is a study of neurological immune-mediated disorders. It was from 2 million PBMCs stored at -80 C that the unsorted libraries were obtained. The CDR3 covers 11 residues. V was shortened by 5 bases and J by 3 bases, with 3 bases between the two germline ends. From the 5' RACE reads, TCRdb called clonotypes with MiXCR, one entry per CDR3 protein. The sample comprises about 74,000 distinct CDR3 sequences, roughly 5.5% of which are singletons, and around 7% rests with the top ten. The chain combines TRBV12-3 or TRBV12-4 with TRBJ2-3, with D unclear. The sequencing input was PBMCs. The origin of this receptor is a young man with multiple sclerosis. The CDR3 DNA reads as TGTGCCAGCAGTGTAACAGATACGCAGTATTTT. Its protein product is CASSVTDTQYF.